This paragraph reports one T cell receptor beta chain. V lost 3 bases to trimming and J lost 0 bases, with 17 bases between them. Germline CDR1 is SGHTA and CDR2 is FQGNSA. The length of the CDR3 is 17 residues. Per the study methods: Quantification of nucleated cells was approximated via reference gene primer amplification. Method: immunoSEQ multiplex PCR; TCRdb's copy keeps in-frame clones and lacks some. D and trimming come from the DNA, and the V and J calls and clone size come from that table. The table lists around 100,000 clones, 90% of them singletons. The source of the sample is a study of blood T cell repertoires in COVID-19. Study information: The samples span acute and convalescent COVID-19 from the United States, Italy and Spain. The cDNA or gDNA used as material had been derived from T cells, B-cell-depleted T cells, or PBMCs.

This TCR was recovered from a man in his fifties or sixties with acute or convalescent COVID-19. Specimen: peripheral blood. The rearrangement uses TRBV7-2 and TRBJ1-2; weak D call: TRBD1 (6 bases). CDR3 sequence: CASSLKISGTTNYGYTF. Here the CDR3 DNA reads TGTGCCAGCAGCTTGAAGATAAGCGGGACAACTAACTATGGCTACACCTTC.